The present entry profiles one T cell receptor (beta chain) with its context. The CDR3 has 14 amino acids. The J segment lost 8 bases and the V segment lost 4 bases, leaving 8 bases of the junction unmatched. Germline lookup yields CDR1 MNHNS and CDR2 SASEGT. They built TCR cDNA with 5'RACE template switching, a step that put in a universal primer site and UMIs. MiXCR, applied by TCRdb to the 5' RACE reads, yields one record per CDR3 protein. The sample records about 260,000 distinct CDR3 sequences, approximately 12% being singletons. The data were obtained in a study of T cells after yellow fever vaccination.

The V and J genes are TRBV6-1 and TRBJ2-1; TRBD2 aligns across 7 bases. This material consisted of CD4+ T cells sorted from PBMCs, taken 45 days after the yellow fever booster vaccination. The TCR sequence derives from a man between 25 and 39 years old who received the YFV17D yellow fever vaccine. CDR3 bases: TGTGCCAGCAGTGCCCAGCGGGAAATCTATGAGCAGTTCTTC. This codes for CASSAQREIYEQFF.